A selection of T cell receptor beta chains follows, all from one sample in a study of T cell repertoires in cytomegalovirus infection. These TCRs' antigens remain unknown. One entry per CDR3 protein results from TCRdb running MiXCR on the reads. The sample shows tens of thousands of distinct CDR3 sequences, approximately 20% of them seen only once. The sample consisted of CD8+ T cells from cultured PBMCs, taken from culture after CMV antigen stimulation. The receptors stem from a human donor in good health (CMV status not recorded). Some clones in this sample may be carry-over from other donors' samples. CDR3s include the opening cysteine and the closing phenylalanine or tryptophan. A D gene is named only where the DNA matches it firmly. Only some rows state a clone size, as once, few, many or a class for expanded clones.

>many|TRBJ1-1|NA|TRBV7-2
CASSLIGLNTEAFF
TGTGCCAGCAGCTTAATCGGACTGAACACTGAAGCTTTCTTT
>few|TRBJ2-7|NA|TRBV28
CASSPRRGWWYEQYF
TGTGCCAGCAGTCCCCGTCGGGGGTGGTGGTACGAGCAGTACTTC
>NA|TRBJ1-1|NA|TRBV4-2
CASSQDITGRSNTEAFF
TGTGCCAGCAGCCAAGATATAACAGGGCGGTCTAACACTGAAGCTTTCTTT
>NA|TRBJ2-2|TRBD1|TRBV4-1
CASSRTSTGANTGELFF
TGCGCCAGCAGCCGAACAAGTACAGGGGCGAACACCGGGGAGCTGTTTTTT
>few|TRBJ1-2|TRBD1|TRBV7-6
CASSLGQGGPYGYTF
TGTGCCAGCAGCTTGGGACAGGGGGGACCCTATGGCTACACCTTC
>many|TRBJ1-5|NA|TRBV6-5
CATSSPGQPQHF
TGTGCCACATCTTCCCCCGGCCAGCCCCAGCATTTT
>many|TRBJ1-1|NA|TRBV27
CASSHGYARLGEAFF
TGTGCCAGCAGCCATGGGTATGCCCGGTTAGGTGAAGCTTTCTTT
>few|TRBJ2-5|NA|TRBV4-1
CASSHPRDGPEGETQYF
TGCGCCAGCAGCCACCCGAGGGACGGTCCAGAGGGAGAGACCCAGTACTTC
>NA|TRBJ2-7|TRBD1|TRBV7-9
CASSLSTGETYEQYF
TGTGCCAGCAGCTTAAGTACAGGGGAAACATACGAGCAGTACTTC
>NA|TRBJ1-2|TRBD1|TRBV27
CASRGDRGLGYTF
TGTGCCAGCAGGGGTGACAGGGGGTTGGGCTACACCTTC
>many|TRBJ1-6|NA|TRBV7-2
CASSFNDRHYNSPLHF
TGTGCCAGCAGCTTTAACGACAGGCATTATAATTCACCCCTCCACTTT
>NA|TRBJ1-1|NA|TRBV7-2
CASSLVQNTEAFF
TGTGCCAGCAGCTTAGTACAGAACACTGAAGCTTTCTTT
>NA|TRBJ1-4|NA|TRBV6-2/TRBV6-3
CASSRGTPTNEKLFF
TGTGCCAGCAGTCGCGGGACGCCAACTAATGAAAAACTGTTTTTT
>NA|TRBJ1-1|NA|TRBV19
CASSPSGGGVIEAFF
TGTGCCAGTAGCCCCAGTGGAGGAGGAGTAATTGAAGCTTTCTTT
>NA|TRBJ1-5|TRBD1|TRBV4-2
CASSQHKDRVNQPQHF
TGTGCCAGCAGTCAACATAAGGACAGGGTCAATCAGCCCCAGCATTTT
>NA|TRBJ1-1|NA|TRBV2
CASSEETDEAFF
TGTGCCAGCAGCGAGGAGACGGACGAAGCTTTCTTT
>few|TRBJ2-1|NA|TRBV7-9
CASSVGSSYEQFF
TGTGCCAGCAGCGTGGGGAGCAGTTATGAGCAGTTCTTC
>NA|TRBJ2-7|NA|TRBV29-1
CSVEEGGEQYF
TGCAGCGTTGAAGAGGGGGGCGAGCAGTACTTC
>few|TRBJ1-5|NA|TRBV7-9
CASSKNSNQPQHF
TGTGCCAGCAGCAAAAATAGCAATCAGCCCCAGCATTTT
>NA|TRBJ1-5|TRBD1|TRBV7-2
CASSRQGLGQPQHF
TGTGCCAGCAGTCGACAGGGGTTGGGGCAGCCCCAGCATTTT
>few|TRBJ1-5|NA|TRBV12-3/TRBV12-4
CASSLQGNSNQPQHF
TGTGCCAGCAGTTTACAGGGCAATAGCAATCAGCCCCAGCATTTT
>few|TRBJ2-1|NA|TRBV6-5
CASSYSPTLGYNEQFF
TGTGCCAGCAGTTATTCCCCTACCCTCGGATACAATGAGCAGTTCTTC
>NA|TRBJ2-5|TRBD1|TRBV2
CASRAPGQGKETQYF
TGTGCCAGCAGGGCCCCGGGACAGGGAAAAGAGACCCAGTACTTC
>NA|TRBJ2-1|NA|TRBV7-3
CASSLGSGAPAYNEQFF
TGTGCCAGCAGCTTGGGCTCGGGGGCTCCCGCCTACAATGAGCAGTTCTTC
>NA|TRBJ1-3|NA|TRBV12-3/TRBV12-4
CASSWGDVSGNTIYF
TGTGCCAGCAGTTGGGGGGACGTATCTGGAAACACCATATATTTT
>NA|TRBJ1-1|NA|TRBV7-8
CASSSPVEAFF
TGTGCCAGCAGCTCCCCCGTCGAAGCTTTCTTT
>many|TRBJ1-1|NA|TRBV19
CASSISGNTEAFF
TGTGCCAGTAGTATATCGGGGAACACTGAAGCTTTCTTT
>NA|TRBJ1-4|NA|TRBV6-5
CARRHGTATNEKLFF
TGTGCCCGCAGGCACGGGACCGCAACTAATGAAAAACTGTTTTTT
>few|TRBJ1-4|NA|TRBV6-6
CASTSWQEKLFF
TGTGCCAGCACATCCTGGCAGGAAAAACTGTTTTTT
>NA|TRBJ1-1|TRBD1|TRBV7-2
CAMLSGTALNTEAFF
TGTGCCATGCTATCCGGGACAGCCCTTAACACTGAAGCTTTCTTT
>few|TRBJ2-3|NA|TRBV12-3/TRBV12-4
CASSLARDSGVGPQYF
TGTGCCAGCAGTTTAGCGCGGGATTCCGGCGTAGGTCCGCAGTATTTT
>NA|TRBJ1-2|TRBD1|TRBV7-9
CASSMSTVGQTAYGYTF
TGTGCCAGCAGCATGAGTACAGTGGGACAGACCGCCTATGGCTACACCTTC
>NA|TRBJ1-5|TRBD1|TRBV27
CASSLGQGGRPQHF
TGTGCCAGCAGTTTAGGGCAGGGGGGGCGGCCCCAGCATTTT